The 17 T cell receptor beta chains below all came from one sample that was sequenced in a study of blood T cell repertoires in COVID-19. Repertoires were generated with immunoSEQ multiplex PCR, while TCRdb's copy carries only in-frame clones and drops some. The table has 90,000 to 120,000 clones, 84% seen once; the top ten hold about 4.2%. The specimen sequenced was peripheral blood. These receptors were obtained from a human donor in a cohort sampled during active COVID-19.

DNA for the CDR3: TGTGCCAGCAGTTTATGGGGGCCCAACTATGGCTACACCTTC. Residues: CASSLWGPNYGYTF. The J gene is TRBJ1-2, the V gene TRBV27; possible D gene TRBD1, 6 bases. There are 14 residues in the CDR3. In germline, CDR1 is MNHEY, CDR2 SMNVEV (reference sequence). The V end lost 1 base, the J end lost 2 bases, and 8 bases lay between the germline ends.

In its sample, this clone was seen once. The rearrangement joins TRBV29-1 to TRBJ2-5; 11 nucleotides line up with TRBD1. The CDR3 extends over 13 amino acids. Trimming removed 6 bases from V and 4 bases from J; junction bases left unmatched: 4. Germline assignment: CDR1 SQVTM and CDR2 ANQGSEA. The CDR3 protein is CSVEGQGGETQYF. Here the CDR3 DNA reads TGCAGCGTGGAGGGACAGGGGGGAGAGACCCAGTACTTC.

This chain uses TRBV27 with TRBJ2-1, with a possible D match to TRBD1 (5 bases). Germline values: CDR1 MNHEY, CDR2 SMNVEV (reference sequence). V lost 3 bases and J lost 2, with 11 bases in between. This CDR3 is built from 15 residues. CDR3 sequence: CASSFAGSTYNEQFF. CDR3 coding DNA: TGTGCCAGCAGTTTCGCAGGGTCCACCTACAATGAGCAGTTCTTC.

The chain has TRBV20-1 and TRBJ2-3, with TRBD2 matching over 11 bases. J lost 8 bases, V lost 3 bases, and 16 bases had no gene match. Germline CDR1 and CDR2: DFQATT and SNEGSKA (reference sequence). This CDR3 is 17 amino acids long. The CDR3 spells CSASGGSGLAGGGTQYF. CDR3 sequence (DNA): TGCAGTGCTAGTGGGGGTAGTGGGCTAGCGGGAGGCGGTACGCAGTATTTT.

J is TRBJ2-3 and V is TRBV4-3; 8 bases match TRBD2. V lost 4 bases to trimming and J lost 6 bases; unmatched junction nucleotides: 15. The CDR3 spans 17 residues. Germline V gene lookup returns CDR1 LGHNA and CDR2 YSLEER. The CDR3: CASSPTGGSGSLDTQYF. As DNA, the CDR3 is TGCGCCAGCAGCCCGACCGGTGGGAGCGGGAGTTTGGATACGCAGTATTTT.

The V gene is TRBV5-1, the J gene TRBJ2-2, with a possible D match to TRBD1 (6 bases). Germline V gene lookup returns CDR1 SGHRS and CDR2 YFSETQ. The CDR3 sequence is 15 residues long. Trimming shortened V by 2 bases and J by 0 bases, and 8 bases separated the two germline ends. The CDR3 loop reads CASSFQGPNTGELFF. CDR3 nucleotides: TGCGCCAGCAGCTTCCAGGGGCCGAACACCGGGGAGCTGTTTTTT.

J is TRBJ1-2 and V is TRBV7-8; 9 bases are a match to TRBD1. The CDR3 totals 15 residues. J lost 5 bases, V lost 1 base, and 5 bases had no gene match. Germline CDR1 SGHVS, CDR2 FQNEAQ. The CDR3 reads CASSLVGTGKYGYTF. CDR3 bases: TGTGCCAGCAGCTTAGTCGGGACAGGGAAATATGGCTACACCTTC.

This chain's CDR3 is CASSISLAVQETQYF. CDR3 coding DNA: TGTGCCAGTAGTATTAGCCTAGCGGTCCAAGAGACCCAGTACTTC. V usage is TRBV19 and J usage is TRBJ2-5, with 7 bases lining up with TRBD2. Germline CDR1 and CDR2: LNHDA and SQIVND (reference sequence). The ends lost 3 bases at V and 1 base at J; junction bases unmatched: 5. The CDR3 contains 15 residues.

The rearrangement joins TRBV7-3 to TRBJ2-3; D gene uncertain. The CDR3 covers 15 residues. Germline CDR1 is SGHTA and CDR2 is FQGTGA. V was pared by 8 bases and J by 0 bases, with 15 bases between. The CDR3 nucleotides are TGTGCCAGCGGCGGTCCTCGAATTAGCACAGATACGCAGTATTTT. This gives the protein CASGGPRISTDTQYF. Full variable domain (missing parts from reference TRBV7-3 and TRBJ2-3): GAGVSQTPSNKVTEKGKYVELRCDPISGHTALYWYRQSLGQGPEFLIYFQGTGAADDSGLPNDRFFAVRPEGSVSTLKIQRTERGDSAVYLCASGGPRISTDTQYFGPGTRLTVL.

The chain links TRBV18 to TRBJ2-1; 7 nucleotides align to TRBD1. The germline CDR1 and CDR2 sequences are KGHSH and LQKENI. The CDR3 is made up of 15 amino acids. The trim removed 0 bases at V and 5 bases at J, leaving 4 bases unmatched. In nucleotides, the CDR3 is TGTGCCAGCTCACCACCGGGGACAGCCAACAATGAGCAGTTCTTC. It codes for CASSPPGTANNEQFF.

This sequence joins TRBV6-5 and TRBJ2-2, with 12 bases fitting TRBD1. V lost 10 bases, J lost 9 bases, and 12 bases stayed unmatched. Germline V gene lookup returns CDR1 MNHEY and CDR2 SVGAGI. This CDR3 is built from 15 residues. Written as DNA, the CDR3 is TGTGCCACACGGGGACAGGGGGCAGACCACCGGGAGCTGTTTTTT. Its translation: CATRGQGADHRELFF.

CDR3 coding DNA: TGTGCCAGCAGTTTAGGGGCTTTCTCTGGAAACACCATATATTTT. It translates to CASSLGAFSGNTIYF. This chain uses TRBV28 with TRBJ1-3; TRBD1 is a possible D gene (5 bases). The V gene lost 2 bases and the J gene lost 0 bases, with 8 bases spanning the gap. CDR1 MDHEN and CDR2 SYDVKM come from the germline V gene. The length of the CDR3 is 15 residues.

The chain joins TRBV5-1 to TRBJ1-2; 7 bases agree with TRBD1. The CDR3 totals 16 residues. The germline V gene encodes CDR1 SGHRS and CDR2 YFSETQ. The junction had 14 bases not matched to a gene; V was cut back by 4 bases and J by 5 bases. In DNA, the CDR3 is TGCGCCAGCAGCCTCGGGACAGTGGAGGAAGATTATGGCTACACCTTC. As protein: CASSLGTVEEDYGYTF.

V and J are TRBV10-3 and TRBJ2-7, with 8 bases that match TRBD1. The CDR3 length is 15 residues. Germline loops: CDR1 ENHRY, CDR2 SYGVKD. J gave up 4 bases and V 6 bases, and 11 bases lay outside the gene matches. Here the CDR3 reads CAISDPGTGEYEQYF. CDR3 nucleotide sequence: TGTGCCATCAGCGACCCCGGGACAGGCGAGTACGAGCAGTACTTC.

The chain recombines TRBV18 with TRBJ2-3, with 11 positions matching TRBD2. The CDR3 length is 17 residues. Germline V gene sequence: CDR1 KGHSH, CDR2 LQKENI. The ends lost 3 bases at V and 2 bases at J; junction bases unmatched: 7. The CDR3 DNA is TGTGCCAGCTCACCCCCAAGGACTAGCGGGCTCACAGATACGCAGTATTTT. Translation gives CASSPPRTSGLTDTQYF.

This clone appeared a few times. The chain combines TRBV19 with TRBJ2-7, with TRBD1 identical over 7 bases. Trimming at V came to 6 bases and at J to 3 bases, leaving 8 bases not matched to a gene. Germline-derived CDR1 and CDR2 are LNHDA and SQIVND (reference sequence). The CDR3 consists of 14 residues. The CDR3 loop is CASRAPGQSYEQYF. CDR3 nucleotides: TGTGCCAGTAGGGCACCGGGACAGAGCTACGAGCAGTACTTC.

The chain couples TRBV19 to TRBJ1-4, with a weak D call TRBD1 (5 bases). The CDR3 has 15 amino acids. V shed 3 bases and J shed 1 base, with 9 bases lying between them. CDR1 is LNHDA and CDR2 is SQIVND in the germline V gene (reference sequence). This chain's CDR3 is CASSMGRETNEKLFF. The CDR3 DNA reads TGTGCCAGTAGTATGGGCAGGGAAACTAATGAAAAACTGTTTTTT. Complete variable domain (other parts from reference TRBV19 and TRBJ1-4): DGGITQSPKYLFRKEGQNVTLSCEQNLNHDAMYWYRQDPGQGLRLIYYSQIVNDFQKGDIAEGYSVSREKKESFPLTVTSAQKNPTAFYLCASSMGRETNEKLFFGSGTQLSVL.